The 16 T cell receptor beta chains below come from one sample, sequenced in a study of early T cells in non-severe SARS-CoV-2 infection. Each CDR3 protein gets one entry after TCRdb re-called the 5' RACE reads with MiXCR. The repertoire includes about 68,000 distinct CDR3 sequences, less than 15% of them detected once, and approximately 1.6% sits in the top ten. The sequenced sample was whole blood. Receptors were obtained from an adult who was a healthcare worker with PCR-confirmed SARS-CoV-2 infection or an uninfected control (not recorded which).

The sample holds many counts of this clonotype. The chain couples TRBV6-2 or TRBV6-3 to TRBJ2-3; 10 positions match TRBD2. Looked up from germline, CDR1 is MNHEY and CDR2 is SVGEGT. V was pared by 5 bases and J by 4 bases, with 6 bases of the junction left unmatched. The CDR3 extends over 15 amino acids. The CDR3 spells CASSGLAGASDTQYF. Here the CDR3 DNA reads TGTGCCAGCAGTGGCCTAGCGGGGGCATCAGATACGCAGTATTTT.

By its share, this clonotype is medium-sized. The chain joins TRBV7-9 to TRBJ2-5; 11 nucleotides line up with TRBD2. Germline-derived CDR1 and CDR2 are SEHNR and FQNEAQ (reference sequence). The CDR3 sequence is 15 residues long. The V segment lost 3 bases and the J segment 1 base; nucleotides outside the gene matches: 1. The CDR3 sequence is CASSFLAGGQETQYF. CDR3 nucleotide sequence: TGTGCCAGCAGCTTCCTAGCGGGGGGCCAAGAGACCCAGTACTTC.

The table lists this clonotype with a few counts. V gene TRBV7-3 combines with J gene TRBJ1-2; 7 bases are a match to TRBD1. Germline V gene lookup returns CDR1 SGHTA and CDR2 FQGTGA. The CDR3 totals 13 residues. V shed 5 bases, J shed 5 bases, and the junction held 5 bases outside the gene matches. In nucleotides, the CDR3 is TGTGCCAGCAGCGGGGACAGCAATTATGGCTACACCTTC. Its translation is CASSGDSNYGYTF.

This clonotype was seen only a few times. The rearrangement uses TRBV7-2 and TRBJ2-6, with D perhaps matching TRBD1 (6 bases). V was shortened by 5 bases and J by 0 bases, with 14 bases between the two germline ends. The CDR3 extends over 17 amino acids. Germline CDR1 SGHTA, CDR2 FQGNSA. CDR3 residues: CASSGGHEHSGANVLTF. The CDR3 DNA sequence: TGTGCCAGCAGCGGGGGACATGAACACTCTGGGGCCAACGTCCTGACTTTC.

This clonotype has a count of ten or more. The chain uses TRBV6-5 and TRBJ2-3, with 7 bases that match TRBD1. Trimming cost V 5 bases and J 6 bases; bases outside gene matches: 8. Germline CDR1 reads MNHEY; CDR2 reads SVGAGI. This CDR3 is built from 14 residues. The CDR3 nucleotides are TGTGCCAGCAGTCCCGGGACAGTGGGTGATACGCAGTATTTT. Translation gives CASSPGTVGDTQYF.

CDR3 sequence (DNA): TGTGCCAGCAGCTTAGCTAGGGGCTATGGCTACACCTTC. Translation gives CASSLARGYGYTF. This chain joins TRBV7-9 and TRBJ1-2, with a possible D match to TRBD1 (5 bases). CDR3 length: 13 amino acids. The V end was cut by 0 bases, the J end by 4 bases, with 6 bases between. Germline loops: CDR1 SEHNR, CDR2 FQNEAQ (reference sequence).

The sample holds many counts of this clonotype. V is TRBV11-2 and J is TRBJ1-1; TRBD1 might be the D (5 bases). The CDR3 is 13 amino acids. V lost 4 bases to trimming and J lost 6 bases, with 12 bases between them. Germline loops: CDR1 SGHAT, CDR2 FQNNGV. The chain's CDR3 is CASSSWGRSEAFF. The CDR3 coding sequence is TGTGCCAGCAGCTCATGGGGGAGATCTGAAGCTTTCTTT.

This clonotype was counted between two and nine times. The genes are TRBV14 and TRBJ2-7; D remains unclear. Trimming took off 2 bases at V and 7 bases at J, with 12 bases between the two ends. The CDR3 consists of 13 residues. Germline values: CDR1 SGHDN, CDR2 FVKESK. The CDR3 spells CASSQTDQSEQYF. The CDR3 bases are TGTGCCAGCAGCCAAACCGACCAGTCTGAGCAGTACTTC.

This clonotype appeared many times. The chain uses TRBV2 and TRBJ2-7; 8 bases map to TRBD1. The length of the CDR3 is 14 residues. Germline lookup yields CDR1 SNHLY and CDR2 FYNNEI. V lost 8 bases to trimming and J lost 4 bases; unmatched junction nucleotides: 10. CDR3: CASGQGLGDYEQYF. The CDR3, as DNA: TGTGCCAGCGGACAGGGCCTAGGGGATTACGAGCAGTACTTC.

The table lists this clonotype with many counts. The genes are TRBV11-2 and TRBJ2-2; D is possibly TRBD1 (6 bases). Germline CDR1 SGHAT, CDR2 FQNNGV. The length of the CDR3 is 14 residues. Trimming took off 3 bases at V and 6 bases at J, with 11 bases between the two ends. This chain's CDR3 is CASSLTTGPGELFF. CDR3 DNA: TGTGCCAGCAGCTTGACTACAGGGCCCGGGGAGCTGTTTTTT.

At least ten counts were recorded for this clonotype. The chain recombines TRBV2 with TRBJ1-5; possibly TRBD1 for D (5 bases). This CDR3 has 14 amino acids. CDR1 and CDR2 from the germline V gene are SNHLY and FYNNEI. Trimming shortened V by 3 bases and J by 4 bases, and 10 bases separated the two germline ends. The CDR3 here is CASSDSGQNQPQHF. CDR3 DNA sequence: TGTGCCAGCAGTGATTCAGGGCAGAATCAGCCCCAGCATTTT.

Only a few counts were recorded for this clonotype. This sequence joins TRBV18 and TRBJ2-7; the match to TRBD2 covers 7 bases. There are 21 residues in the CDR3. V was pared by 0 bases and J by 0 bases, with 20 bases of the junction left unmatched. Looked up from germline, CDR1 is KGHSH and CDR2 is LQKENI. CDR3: CASSPPHNRWGGPTDSYEQYF. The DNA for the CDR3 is TGTGCCAGCTCACCACCACATAATCGATGGGGGGGACCAACCGACTCCTACGAGCAGTACTTC.

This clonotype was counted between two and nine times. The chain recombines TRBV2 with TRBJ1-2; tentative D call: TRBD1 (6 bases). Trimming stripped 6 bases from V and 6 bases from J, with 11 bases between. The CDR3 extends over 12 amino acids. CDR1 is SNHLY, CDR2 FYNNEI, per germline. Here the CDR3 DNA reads TGTGCCAGCAGCGTACAGGGAAATGGCTACACCTTC. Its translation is CASSVQGNGYTF.

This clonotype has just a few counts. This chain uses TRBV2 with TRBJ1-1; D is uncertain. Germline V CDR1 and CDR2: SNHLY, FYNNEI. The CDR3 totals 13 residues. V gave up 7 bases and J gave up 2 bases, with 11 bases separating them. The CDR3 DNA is TGTGCCAGCAACGGAGACGCCAACACTGAAGCTTTCTTT. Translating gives CASNGDANTEAFF.

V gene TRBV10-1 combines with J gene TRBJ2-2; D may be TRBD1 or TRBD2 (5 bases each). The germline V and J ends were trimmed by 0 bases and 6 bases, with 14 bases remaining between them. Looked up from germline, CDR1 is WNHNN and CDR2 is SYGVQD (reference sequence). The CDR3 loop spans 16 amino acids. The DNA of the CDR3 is TGCGCCAGCAGTGAGTCGACATCGGGGCGCTCCGGGGAGCTGTTTTTT. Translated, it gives CASSESTSGRSGELFF.

DNA for the CDR3: TGCAGTGCTTATTGGCGGGGGGACCCTTCCTACGAGCAGTACTTC. Translated, it gives CSAYWRGDPSYEQYF. V and J are TRBV20-1 and TRBJ2-7; 8 bases line up with TRBD2. The CDR3 totals 15 residues. J was trimmed by 1 base and V by 5 bases; bases with no gene match: 10. CDR1 and CDR2 from the germline V gene are DFQATT and SNEGSKA (reference sequence).